The 20 T cell receptor beta chains presented below share a single source sample, sequenced in a study of radiation and T cells in renal cell carcinoma. The treatment here: 15 Gy SBRT to primary tumor, nephrectomy 4 weeks later. Assay: immunoSEQ multiplex PCR; the TCRdb copy retains only in-frame clones and omits some. Of over 15,000 clones listed, around 55% are singletons. The sample here was tumor tissue, taken from a patient whose treatment included radiotherapy and nephrectomy. The source is a man in his forties or fifties with renal cell carcinoma.

The chain joins TRBV7-3 to TRBJ1-1; a weak D match, TRBD1 (5 bases). Germline CDR1 reads SGHTA; CDR2 reads FQGTGA. CDR3 length: 13 amino acids. V lost 1 base and J 3 bases, leaving 6 bases between the germline ends. The CDR3 loop reads CASSLRGDTEAFF. The DNA of the CDR3 is TGTGCCAGCAGCTTAAGGGGGGACACTGAAGCTTTCTTT.

This clone has just a few counts. The V call is TRBV28, the J call TRBJ1-2; D unresolved. CDR3 length equals 15 residues. The germline V gene has CDR1 MDHEN and CDR2 SYDVKM. Between the trimmed V and J ends, which lost 3 bases and 5 bases, there was a span of 16 bases. The CDR3 coding sequence is TGTGCCAGCAGTTTGGCCTTTAGCGCGACGTATGGCTACACCTTC. It encodes CASSLAFSATYGYTF.

The rearrangement joins TRBV29-1 to TRBJ2-7, with TRBD2 matching 11 bases. CDR1 is SQVTM and CDR2 is ANQGSEA in the germline V gene. V gave up 7 bases and J gave up 4 bases; unmatched junction bases: 6. The CDR3 covers 13 residues. The CDR3 DNA reads as TGCAGCGCAACTAGCGGGGGTACTTACGAGCAGTACTTC. This codes for CSATSGGTYEQYF.

The chain recombines TRBV7-9 with TRBJ2-1; D tentatively fits TRBD1 or TRBD2 (5 bases each). This CDR3 comprises 16 residues. Between the trimmed V and J ends, which lost 1 base and 3 bases, there was a span of 13 bases. Germline CDR1 reads SEHNR; CDR2 reads FQNEAQ (reference sequence). The CDR3: CASSLGGFRRYNEQFF. The CDR3, as DNA: TGTGCCAGCAGCTTAGGGGGGTTTCGTCGCTACAATGAGCAGTTCTTC.

The chain uses TRBV2 and TRBJ2-2; either TRBD1 or TRBD2 may fit D (6 bases each). The CDR3 is made up of 15 amino acids. The germline gives CDR1 SNHLY, CDR2 FYNNEI. V lost 8 bases and J lost 3, with 16 bases in between. CDR3 protein: CASRFNRDYTGELFF. The DNA for the CDR3 is TGTGCCAGCCGATTTAACAGGGACTACACCGGGGAGCTGTTTTTT. Looking up the rest from reference TRBV2 and TRBJ2-2 gives the full variable domain: EPEVTQTPSHQVTQMGQEVILRCVPISNHLYFYWYRQILGQKVEFLVSFYNNEISEKSEIFDDQFSVERPDGSNFTLKIRSTKLEDSAMYFCASRFNRDYTGELFFGEGSRLTVL.

The chain recombines TRBV19 with TRBJ1-5; 7 positions match TRBD1. CDR1 is LNHDA, CDR2 SQIVND, per germline (reference sequence). This CDR3 region has 14 residues. J gave up 5 bases and V 9 bases, and 10 bases lay outside the gene matches. CDR3 bases: TGTGCCAGCAGCGAGACAGGGCCCGATCAGCCCCAGCATTTT. As protein: CASSETGPDQPQHF.

Only a few counts were recorded for this clone. The rearrangement links TRBV19 to TRBJ2-6, with 10 bases fitting TRBD1. In germline, CDR1 is LNHDA, CDR2 SQIVND (reference sequence). Trimming cost V 5 bases and J 4 bases; bases outside gene matches: 8. The CDR3 loop spans 17 amino acids. The chain's CDR3 is CASSLQRQGAGANVLTF. In DNA form, the CDR3 reads TGTGCCAGTAGTTTACAACGACAGGGGGCAGGGGCCAACGTCCTGACTTTC. Supplemented by reference TRBV19 and TRBJ2-6, the full variable domain reads DGGITQSPKYLFRKEGQNVTLSCEQNLNHDAMYWYRQDPGQGLRLIYYSQIVNDFQKGDIAEGYSVSREKKESFPLTVTSAQKNPTAFYLCASSLQRQGAGANVLTFGAGSRLTVL.

Notes on this clone: The junction departs from germline at one end; a sequencing error may be responsible. The chain uses TRBV7-7 and TRBJ2-5; D is undetermined. Germline CDR1 is SSHAT and CDR2 is FNYEAQ (reference sequence). This CDR3 comprises 15 residues. The CDR3 coding sequence is TGTGCTAGCAGCTTAAGTGTTGGGAACCAAGAGACCCAGTACTTC. It codes for CASSLSVGNQETQYF.

The chain employs TRBV21-1 and TRBJ2-7. TRBV21-1 is classified as a pseudogene. CDR3 size: 13 residues. Here the CDR3 reads CASSAENLGEQYF. CDR3 nucleotide sequence: TGTGCCAGCAGCGCCGAGAACCTGGGCGAGCAGTACTTC.

The rearrangement uses TRBV7-8 and TRBJ2-1, with a possible D match to TRBD2 (5 bases). V lost 2 bases and J lost 0, with 11 bases in between. The CDR3 extends over 16 amino acids. CDR1 and CDR2 from the germline V gene are SGHVS and FQNEAQ. CDR3: CASSLFRGISYNEQFF. The CDR3 DNA reads TGTGCCAGCAGCTTATTTCGGGGAATCTCCTACAATGAGCAGTTCTTC.

J is TRBJ1-5 and V is TRBV2; tentatively, D is TRBD1 (5 bases). V was trimmed by 2 bases and J by 1 base, leaving 6 bases between them. CDR1 is SNHLY, CDR2 FYNNEI, per germline. This CDR3 contains 14 residues. This CDR3 reads CASSERQSNQPQHF. The CDR3 DNA follows: TGTGCCAGCAGTGAAAGACAGAGCAATCAGCCCCAGCATTTT.

The V and J genes are TRBV2 and TRBJ1-5; unclear D gene. The germline V gene encodes CDR1 SNHLY and CDR2 FYNNEI. The germline V and J ends were trimmed by 1 base and 3 bases, with 4 bases remaining between them. This CDR3 contains 13 residues. The CDR3 reads CASSEVYNQPQHF. CDR3 sequence (DNA): TGTGCCAGCAGTGAAGTCTACAATCAGCCCCAGCATTTT.

This CDR3 is CASSPRGGRLGNTIYF. The CDR3 nucleotides read TGTGCCAGCAGTCCACGTGGGGGGCGTCTTGGAAACACCATATATTTT. The chain employs TRBV28 and TRBJ1-3; D is possibly TRBD1 (6 bases). The ends were cut back, 5 bases at V and 3 bases at J, with 17 bases in the middle. Germline V lookup: CDR1 MDHEN, CDR2 SYDVKM. This CDR3 region has 16 residues.

J is TRBJ1-2 and V is TRBV19; D unclear. V was cut by 3 bases and J by 8 bases, with 13 bases left in between. The CDR3 loop spans 13 amino acids. Germline V gene lookup returns CDR1 LNHDA and CDR2 SQIVND (reference sequence). The CDR3 DNA reads as TGTGCCAGTAGTATTCGGGAAGCGGCGGGCTACACCTTC. It codes for CASSIREAAGYTF. Combining the CDR3 with reference TRBV19 and TRBJ1-2 gives the whole variable domain DGGITQSPKYLFRKEGQNVTLSCEQNLNHDAMYWYRQDPGQGLRLIYYSQIVNDFQKGDIAEGYSVSREKKESFPLTVTSAQKNPTAFYLCASSIREAAGYTFGSGTRLTVV.

The J gene is TRBJ2-5, the V gene TRBV5-1, with D uncertain. With 1 base removed from V and 0 bases from J, the gap between germline ends came to 4 bases. CDR3 size: 13 residues. CDR1 is SGHRS and CDR2 is YFSETQ in the germline V gene. In nucleotides, the CDR3 is TGCGCCAGCAGCTTGCCCAACCAAGAGACCCAGTACTTC. Translation: CASSLPNQETQYF. Drawing the rest from reference TRBV5-1 and TRBJ2-5, the complete variable domain is KAGVTQTPRYLIKTRGQQVTLSCSPISGHRSVSWYQQTPGQGLQFLFEYFSETQRNKGNFPGRFSGRQFSNSRSEMNVSTLELGDSALYLCASSLPNQETQYFGPGTRLLVL.

V is TRBV2 and J is TRBJ1-1, with TRBD1 matching over 7 bases. Trimming took 5 bases from V and 4 from J; bases not matched to a gene: 10. Germline lookup yields CDR1 SNHLY and CDR2 FYNNEI. The CDR3 totals 15 residues. The CDR3 DNA reads TGTGCCAGCAGTCCCTGGGCCGACAGGGCCACTGAAGCTTTCTTT. Translation: CASSPWADRATEAFF.

This clone appeared a few times. The chain uses TRBV11-2 and TRBJ2-2; D not resolved. This CDR3 region has 14 residues. Trimming removed 5 bases at V and 3 bases at J, with 10 bases between. Germline V gene data show CDR1 as SGHAT and CDR2 as FQNNGV. The DNA for the CDR3 is TGTGCCAGCAGCCCCATTTGGGACACCGGGGAGCTGTTTTTT. This encodes CASSPIWDTGELFF. The variable domain in full, with the rest retrieved from reference TRBV11-2 and TRBJ2-2, is EAGVAQSPRYKIIEKRQSVAFWCNPISGHATLYWYQQILGQGPKLLIQFQNNGVVDDSQLPKDRFSAERLKGVDSTLKIQPAKLEDSAVYLCASSPIWDTGELFFGEGSRLTVL.

This clone is labeled as medium-sized. V and J are TRBV19 and TRBJ2-7, with 9 bases lining up with TRBD1. Per germline, CDR1 LNHDA and CDR2 SQIVND (reference sequence). The CDR3 runs to 15 residues. Unmatched junction bases numbered 5, after V lost 5 bases and J lost 0 bases. CDR3 DNA sequence: TGTGCCAGTAGTGTCGGGACAGGGAGCTCCTACGAGCAGTACTTC. It is translated as CASSVGTGSSYEQYF.

This chain uses TRBV7-8 with TRBJ1-5, with a tentative D call TRBD1 (6 bases). There are 15 residues in the CDR3. Trimming removed 5 bases at V and 2 bases at J, with 13 bases between. Germline V CDR1 and CDR2: SGHVS, FQNEAQ. CDR3 amino acids: CASSEQGVGNQPQHF. The DNA of the CDR3 is TGTGCCAGCAGCGAACAGGGAGTTGGCAATCAGCCCCAGCATTTT. Combining the CDR3 with reference TRBV7-8 and TRBJ1-5 gives the whole variable domain GAGVSQSPRYKVAKRGQDVALRCDPISGHVSLFWYQQALGQGPEFLTYFQNEAQLDKSGLPSDRFFAERPEGSVSTLKIQRTQQEDSAVYLCASSEQGVGNQPQHFGDGTRLSIL.

On this clone itself: The sample contains more than one DNA sequence encoding this CDR3. This chain joins TRBV7-9 and TRBJ1-2, with TRBD1 as a possible D gene (5 bases). The CDR3 extends over 14 amino acids. Germline V gene sequence: CDR1 SEHNR, CDR2 FQNEAQ (reference sequence). The V gene lost 1 base and the J gene lost 2 bases, with 8 bases spanning the gap. The CDR3 loop is CASSLVSGNYGYTF. CDR3 nucleotides: TGTGCCAGCAGCTTAGTCTCAGGGAACTATGGCTACACCTTC.